These 21 T cell receptor beta chains share one sample of origin, sequenced in a study of CD8+ T cells in alopecia areata. Following RNA extraction, reverse transcription yielded cDNA that acted as the sequencing template. The repertoire was sequenced with immunoSEQ multiplex PCR; TCRdb's copy has only in-frame clones and lacks some. This table has more than 85,000 clones, over 40% appearing once. Sequenced input: CD4+ T cells sorted from blood. The receptors come from a human donor with alopecia areata.

This clone was observed a handful of times. The chain uses TRBV18 and TRBJ1-2; D not resolved. CDR1 and CDR2 from the germline V gene are KGHSH and LQKENI. Trimming pared 3 bases from V and 3 bases from J, leaving 8 bases between. This CDR3 is built from 13 residues. CDR3 DNA sequence: TGTGCCAGCTCACCTTCCGGGGACTATGGCTACACCTTC. The encoded protein is CASSPSGDYGYTF.

V and J are TRBV4-3 and TRBJ2-2; D is unresolved. The length of the CDR3 is 13 residues. Trimming pared 0 bases from V and 7 bases from J, leaving 6 bases between. The germline gives CDR1 LGHNA, CDR2 YSLEER. CDR3 loop: CASSQDLGGELFF. The CDR3, as DNA: TGCGCCAGCAGCCAAGATCTGGGCGGGGAGCTGTTTTTT.

The J gene is TRBJ2-7, the V gene TRBV11-2; 8 bases map to TRBD1. The germline CDR1 and CDR2 sequences are SGHAT and FQNNGV. The CDR3 has 13 residues. V shed 0 bases, J shed 6 bases, and the junction held 1 base outside the gene matches. Here the CDR3 DNA reads TGTGCCAGCAGCTTAGAGACAGGGGCCGAGCAGTACTTC. Its translation: CASSLETGAEQYF.

The rearrangement uses TRBV30 and TRBJ2-5; D possibly uses TRBD1 or TRBD2 (5 bases each). CDR1 is GTSNPN and CDR2 is SVGIG in the germline V gene (reference sequence). This CDR3 region has 13 residues. V was trimmed by 1 base and J by 1 base, leaving 7 bases between them. The CDR3 reads CAWSAGLQETQYF. CDR3 DNA sequence: TGTGCCTGGAGTGCGGGGCTCCAAGAGACCCAGTACTTC.

Turning to this clone: This CDR3 is also generated by other DNA sequences in the sample. V gene TRBV29-1 combines with J gene TRBJ1-4; TRBD1 is a possible D gene (5 bases). V lost 6 bases and J 4 bases, leaving 12 bases between the germline ends. Germline V lookup: CDR1 SQVTM, CDR2 ANQGSEA. The CDR3 runs 13 residues. The CDR3 is CSVAQGGNEKLFF. The CDR3 coding sequence is TGCAGCGTCGCCCAGGGAGGTAATGAAAAACTGTTTTTT.

The chain is built from TRBV29-1 and TRBJ2-5; D may be TRBD2 (5 bases). The CDR3 loop spans 12 amino acids. CDR1 is SQVTM, CDR2 ANQGSEA, per germline. Trimming cost V 7 bases and J 0 bases, with 9 bases left between them. CDR3 nucleotide sequence: TGCAGCGCAGAGGGAAACCAAGAGACCCAGTACTTC. Translation gives CSAEGNQETQYF.

The CDR3 bases are TGCAGCGTTGAAGATTGGACAGGGGATGGCACTGAAGCTTTCTTT. Protein: CSVEDWTGDGTEAFF. The V gene is TRBV29-1, the J gene TRBJ1-1; 9 nucleotides align to TRBD1. Trimming removed 0 bases from V and 4 bases from J; junction bases left unmatched: 6. The CDR3 spans 15 residues. CDR1 is SQVTM and CDR2 is ANQGSEA in the germline V gene.

This chain uses TRBV7-9 with TRBJ2-7; perhaps TRBD2 as D (5 bases). Trimming removed 2 bases at V and 2 bases at J, with 10 bases between. The CDR3 has 14 amino acids. Germline loops: CDR1 SEHNR, CDR2 FQNEAQ (reference sequence). The CDR3: CASSLSRETYEQYF. The CDR3 DNA sequence: TGTGCCAGCAGCTTATCTAGGGAGACCTACGAGCAGTACTTC.

The chain is built from TRBV7-3 and TRBJ2-5, with a weak D call TRBD1 (5 bases). In germline, CDR1 is SGHTA, CDR2 FQGTGA. This CDR3 spans 13 amino acids. V dropped 5 bases and J dropped 3 bases, with 10 bases sitting between them. The CDR3 loop is CASSQDREETQYF. CDR3 DNA: TGTGCCAGCAGCCAAGACAGAGAAGAGACCCAGTACTTC.

The V gene is TRBV7-2, the J gene TRBJ2-3; TRBD2 matches at 7 bases. The CDR3 contains 14 residues. CDR1 and CDR2 from the germline V gene are SGHTA and FQGNSA. J lost 6 bases, V lost 4 bases, and 7 bases had no gene match. The CDR3 loop reads CASSSRTGGDTQYF. The CDR3 bases are TGTGCCAGCAGCTCCCGGACCGGGGGGGATACGCAGTATTTT.

The chain couples TRBV7-9 to TRBJ2-1; D is ambiguous. The CDR3 runs to 14 residues. Deletions cut 3 bases from V and 2 bases from J, with 8 bases between. The germline V gene has CDR1 SEHNR and CDR2 FQNEAQ (reference sequence). The CDR3 sequence: CASSFQNTYNEQFF. DNA for the CDR3: TGTGCCAGCAGCTTCCAGAACACCTACAATGAGCAGTTCTTC. Full variable domain (missing parts from reference TRBV7-9 and TRBJ2-1): DTGVSQNPRHKITKRGQNVTFRCDPISEHNRLYWYRQTLGQGPEFLTYFQNEAQLEKSRLLSDRFSAERPKGSFSTLEIQRTEQGDSAMYLCASSFQNTYNEQFFGPGTRLTVL.

CDR3 coding DNA: TGTGCCAGTAGTCGATCTCTTTTAGCGGAAGGCTACAATGAGCAGTTCTTC. It translates to CASSRSLLAEGYNEQFF. The rearrangement joins TRBV19 to TRBJ2-1, with D possibly being TRBD2 (6 bases). Germline CDR1 is LNHDA and CDR2 is SQIVND (reference sequence). V lost 5 bases and J 3 bases, leaving 20 bases between the germline ends. The CDR3 has 17 amino acids.

The V and J genes are TRBV29-1 and TRBJ2-1; weak D call: TRBD1 (6 bases). The germline gives CDR1 SQVTM, CDR2 ANQGSEA. Trimming removed 5 bases from V and 7 bases from J, with 12 bases in between. This CDR3 comprises 12 residues. The CDR3, as DNA: TGCAGCGTTCAAACAGGGTCGAATGAGCAGTTCTTC. The encoded protein is CSVQTGSNEQFF.

The table lists this clone with a few counts. V and J are TRBV7-2 and TRBJ1-2; D is uncertain. The CDR3 runs to 12 residues. CDR1 and CDR2 from the germline V gene are SGHTA and FQGNSA. V lost 1 base, J lost 5 bases, and 5 bases lay in between. In DNA form, the CDR3 reads TGTGCCAGCAGCTTAGGGGGTTATGGCTACACCTTC. Translation: CASSLGGYGYTF. Filled out from reference TRBV7-2 and TRBJ1-2, the complete variable domain reads GAGVSQSPSNKVTEKGKDVELRCDPISGHTALYWYRQSLGQGLEFLIYFQGNSAPDKSGLPSDRFSAERTGGSVSTLTIQRTQQEDSAVYLCASSLGGYGYTFGSGTRLTVV.

The J gene is TRBJ2-7, the V gene TRBV30, with a tentative D call TRBD1 (6 bases). Germline loops: CDR1 GTSNPN, CDR2 SVGIG (reference sequence). The V end was cut by 2 bases, the J end by 0 bases, with 14 bases between. This CDR3 is 15 amino acids long. DNA of the CDR3: TGTGCCTGGAGTTCCGGGACGGACAGCTCCTACGAGCAGTACTTC. It encodes CAWSSGTDSSYEQYF.

The chain links TRBV5-1 to TRBJ1-2, with a weak D call TRBD1 (6 bases). The CDR3 loop spans 14 amino acids. Trimming left V 0 bases short and J 4 bases short, with 10 bases between. Germline V gene data show CDR1 as SGHRS and CDR2 as YFSETQ. In nucleotides, the CDR3 is TGCGCCAGCAGCTTGGTGGGACACCTCTATGGCTACACCTTC. This codes for CASSLVGHLYGYTF.

This clone has more than one count but fewer than ten. The rearrangement joins TRBV29-1 to TRBJ2-7, with D hard to call. The germline V gene has CDR1 SQVTM and CDR2 ANQGSEA. The CDR3 runs 13 residues. The V end was cut by 3 bases, the J end by 0 bases, with 9 bases between. The CDR3 loop reads CSVDIQASYEQYF. For the CDR3, the DNA is TGCAGCGTTGATATCCAGGCCTCCTACGAGCAGTACTTC.

The chain uses TRBV28 and TRBJ1-2, with D perhaps TRBD1 (6 bases). V was cut by 6 bases and J by 4 bases, with 15 bases left in between. This CDR3 region has 14 residues. Germline V CDR1 and CDR2: MDHEN, SYDVKM. The CDR3 spells CASSWGAGLYGYTF. In DNA form, the CDR3 reads TGTGCCAGCAGCTGGGGGGCGGGCCTCTATGGCTACACCTTC.

The chain couples TRBV7-2 to TRBJ2-7; a weak D match, TRBD2 (5 bases). This CDR3 spans 15 amino acids. The germline gives CDR1 SGHTA, CDR2 FQGNSA. V was cut by 3 bases and J by 2 bases, with 14 bases left in between. This CDR3 is CASSFDGGPAYEQYF. In DNA form, the CDR3 reads TGTGCCAGCAGCTTCGACGGCGGGCCTGCCTACGAGCAGTACTTC.

This clone was recorded a few times. The rearrangement uses TRBV19 and TRBJ2-5; D could derive from TRBD1 or TRBD2 (5 bases each). In germline, CDR1 is LNHDA, CDR2 SQIVND (reference sequence). The CDR3 extends over 13 amino acids. Between the trimmed V and J ends, which lost 5 bases and 4 bases, there was a span of 11 bases. The CDR3 coding sequence is TGTGCCAGTAGTCTACGGGGACCAGAGACCCAGTACTTC. Its protein product is CASSLRGPETQYF. Full variable domain (outside the CDR3, taken from reference TRBV19 and TRBJ2-5): DGGITQSPKYLFRKEGQNVTLSCEQNLNHDAMYWYRQDPGQGLRLIYYSQIVNDFQKGDIAEGYSVSREKKESFPLTVTSAQKNPTAFYLCASSLRGPETQYFGPGTRLLVL.

This sequence joins TRBV30 and TRBJ1-2; 7 bases map to TRBD1. The CDR3 totals 13 residues. The V gene's germline CDR1 is GTSNPN and CDR2 SVGIG (reference sequence). With 2 bases clipped from V and 4 bases from J, the junction kept 4 bases outside the gene matches. The CDR3 sequence: CAWSTRDSYGYTF. The CDR3 DNA follows: TGTGCCTGGAGTACCCGGGACAGCTATGGCTACACCTTC.